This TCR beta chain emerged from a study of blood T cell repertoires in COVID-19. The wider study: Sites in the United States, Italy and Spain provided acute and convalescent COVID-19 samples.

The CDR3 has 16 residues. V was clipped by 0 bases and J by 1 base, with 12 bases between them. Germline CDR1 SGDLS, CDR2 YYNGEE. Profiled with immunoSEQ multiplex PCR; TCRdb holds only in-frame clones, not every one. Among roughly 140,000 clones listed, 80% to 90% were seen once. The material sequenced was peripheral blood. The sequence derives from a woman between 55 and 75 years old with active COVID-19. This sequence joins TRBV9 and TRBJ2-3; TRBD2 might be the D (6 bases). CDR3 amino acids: CASSVGSGLRTDTQYF. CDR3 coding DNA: TGTGCCAGCAGCGTAGGTAGCGGCCTCCGCACAGATACGCAGTATTTT.